This entry lists 5 T cell receptor beta chains sequenced from one sample in a study of OX40 agonist ivuxolimab in advanced cancers. Generated by immunoSEQ multiplex PCR, the TCRdb table keeps only in-frame clones and is missing some. The table shows almost 35,000 clones, with 80% to 85% occurring only once. Here the sequenced sample was CD4+ or CD8+ T cells sorted from blood, taken in a trial of the OX40 agonist ivuxolimab. The source is an adult with an advanced solid tumor such as melanoma, head and neck, liver or kidney cancer.

A few counts support this clone. This chain connects TRBV7-9 to TRBJ2-7; D is undetermined. The CDR3 is 12 amino acids. In germline, CDR1 is SEHNR, CDR2 FQNEAQ (reference sequence). V was clipped by 6 bases and J by 4 bases, with 10 bases between them. CDR3: CASSPLGYEQYF. The CDR3 coding sequence is TGTGCCAGCAGTCCCCTCGGATACGAGCAGTACTTC.

The chain recombines TRBV5-1 with TRBJ1-1; D not resolved. Germline-derived CDR1 and CDR2 are SGHRS and YFSETQ. This CDR3 is built from 14 residues. The ends were cut back, 0 bases at V and 1 base at J, with 7 bases in the middle. In DNA, the CDR3 is TGCGCCAGCAGCTTGGTCAGCCAGAACACTGAAGCTTTCTTT. Translating it yields CASSLVSQNTEAFF. Complete variable domain (other parts from reference TRBV5-1 and TRBJ1-1): KAGVTQTPRYLIKTRGQQVTLSCSPISGHRSVSWYQQTPGQGLQFLFEYFSETQRNKGNFPGRFSGRQFSNSRSEMNVSTLELGDSALYLCASSLVSQNTEAFFGQGTRLTVV.

The chain couples TRBV7-2 to TRBJ2-3; 7 bases are shared with TRBD2. Germline trimming cut 6 bases from V and 0 bases from J; bases unmatched to any gene: 3. The germline V gene encodes CDR1 SGHTA and CDR2 FQGNSA. This CDR3 comprises 14 residues. The CDR3 region is CASRGRASTDTQYF. Written as DNA, the CDR3 is TGTGCCAGCAGGGGGAGGGCTAGCACAGATACGCAGTATTTT.

CDR3 in amino acids: CASTLYGNQPQHF. Here the CDR3 DNA reads TGTGCCAGTACCCTCTACGGGAATCAGCCCCAGCATTTT. This chain links TRBV19 with TRBJ1-5, with D uncertain. With 7 bases removed from V and 4 bases from J, the gap between germline ends came to 11 bases. This CDR3 contains 13 residues. Germline values: CDR1 LNHDA, CDR2 SQIVND (reference sequence).

This chain uses TRBV4-1 with TRBJ1-2, with no clear D. CDR3 length: 13 amino acids. Trimming took off 3 bases at V and 3 bases at J, with 8 bases between the two ends. Germline V gene data show CDR1 as MGHRA and CDR2 as YSYEKL. The CDR3 region is CASSQTPYYGYTF. The CDR3 region has the DNA TGCGCCAGCAGCCAGACCCCTTACTATGGCTACACCTTC.